A single sample is the source of the 18 T cell receptor beta chains below, sequenced in a study of regulatory T cells in long-lasting Graves disease. Time point reported: persistent/refractory GD, antithyroid drugs over 5 years with positive TRAb. Construction of the TCR library relied on RNA isolated from PBMCs. Assembly of TCR beta libraries relied on iRepertoire HTBI primers together with Arm-PCR of CDR3 regions. One entry per CDR3 protein, called by TCRdb with MiXCR from the multiplex PCR reads. The table includes almost 350,000 distinct CDR3 sequences, around 19% detected once. Sequenced material: peripheral blood mononuclear cells (PBMCs), taken when the disease was refractory, from a patient treated with antithyroid drugs. Receptors originate from a female donor with Graves disease.

This clonotype was observed many times. The chain carries TRBV30 and TRBJ1-2; 12 bases are shared with TRBD1. Germline CDR1 and CDR2: GTSNPN and SVGIG (reference sequence). The CDR3 runs to 13 residues. Unmatched junction bases numbered 5, after V lost 5 bases and J lost 7 bases. For the CDR3, the DNA is TGTGCCTGGGTGGGGACAGGGGGCTTTGGCTACACCTTC. It translates to CAWVGTGGFGYTF.

This rearrangement joins TRBV20-1 to TRBJ1-3, with D maybe TRBD1 (5 bases). The CDR3 length is 16 residues. V was trimmed by 3 bases and J by 3 bases, leaving 18 bases between them. From germline, CDR1 is DFQATT and CDR2 SNEGSKA (reference sequence). The CDR3 protein is CSASAQGVGFGNTIYF. The CDR3, as DNA: TGCAGTGCTAGCGCGCAGGGCGTCGGTTTTGGAAACACCATATATTTT.

This clonotype was counted between two and nine times. V gene TRBV29-1 combines with J gene TRBJ1-1; TRBD1 aligns across 9 bases. The V gene's germline CDR1 is SQVTM and CDR2 ANQGSEA. The V gene end was trimmed by 6 bases and the J gene end by 4 bases; junction bases not matched to a gene: 9. This CDR3 contains 14 residues. As DNA, the CDR3 is TGCAGCGTGAAAGGACAGGGGACGAGCACTGAAGCTTTCTTT. It is translated as CSVKGQGTSTEAFF.

Many counts were recorded for this clonotype. The V and J genes are TRBV28 and TRBJ1-2; tentative D call: TRBD1 (5 bases). The germline V and J ends were trimmed by 3 bases and 7 bases, with 12 bases remaining between them. Germline lookup yields CDR1 MDHEN and CDR2 SYDVKM. The CDR3 runs to 13 residues. CDR3 sequence: CASSFGGGGGYTF. CDR3 DNA sequence: TGTGCCAGCAGTTTCGGTGGGGGAGGTGGCTACACCTTC.

This clonotype appeared many times. V and J are TRBV2 and TRBJ2-5; D not resolved. This CDR3 spans 12 amino acids. Germline V gene data show CDR1 as SNHLY and CDR2 as FYNNEI. The ends were cut back, 1 base at V and 5 bases at J, with 5 bases in the middle. CDR3 sequence reads: CASSEEDETQYF. The CDR3 nucleotides read TGTGCCAGCAGTGAAGAGGACGAGACCCAGTACTTC.

CDR3 in amino acids: CAISESASLGEQYF. The CDR3 coding sequence is TGTGCCATCAGTGAGTCGGCTAGCTTGGGCGAGCAGTACTTC. The V and J genes are TRBV10-3 and TRBJ2-7, with D tentatively TRBD2 (5 bases). The CDR3 is 14 amino acids. Deletions cut 0 bases from V and 6 bases from J, with 12 bases between. Germline-derived CDR1 and CDR2 are ENHRY and SYGVKD.

The rearrangement uses TRBV29-1 and TRBJ1-4; 8 nucleotides line up with TRBD1. Germline CDR1 is SQVTM and CDR2 is ANQGSEA. This CDR3 has 13 amino acids. V shed 7 bases, J shed 8 bases, and the junction held 9 bases outside the gene matches. CDR3 nucleotides: TGCAGCGCCCAGGGGGCCTCAAGGGAAAAACTGTTTTTT. Residues: CSAQGASREKLFF.

This clonotype showed up many times. The J gene is TRBJ2-7, the V gene TRBV20-1; D is perhaps TRBD1 (5 bases). The V end lost 8 bases, the J end lost 4 bases, and 15 bases lay between the germline ends. The CDR3 contains 12 residues. The V gene's germline CDR1 is DFQATT and CDR2 SNEGSKA (reference sequence). CDR3 loop: CSSTRDAYEQYF. CDR3 bases: TGCAGTTCGACCAGGGATGCATACGAGCAGTACTTC.

This clonotype occurred many times. The gene calls are TRBV30 and TRBJ2-7, with a tentative D call TRBD2 (6 bases). The V end lost 2 bases, the J end lost 2 bases, and 10 bases lay between the germline ends. This CDR3 is built from 13 residues. In germline, CDR1 is GTSNPN, CDR2 SVGIG (reference sequence). The CDR3 region is CAWSSGTAYEQYF. The CDR3 bases are TGTGCCTGGAGTTCCGGGACTGCCTACGAGCAGTACTTC.

This clonotype was observed at least ten times. This chain connects TRBV5-1 to TRBJ2-2; D uncertain. The CDR3 runs to 13 residues. The V gene's germline CDR1 is SGHRS and CDR2 YFSETQ. Trimming shortened V by 0 bases and J by 7 bases, and 7 bases separated the two germline ends. CDR3 sequence reads: CASSLVWDGELFF. The CDR3 nucleotides are TGCGCCAGCAGCTTGGTCTGGGACGGGGAGCTGTTTTTT.

In regard to this clonotype: This may come from a read error, since a much larger clone is one base off. V is TRBV7-3 and J is TRBJ1-1, with TRBD1 as a possible D gene (6 bases). Per the germline V gene, CDR1 is SGHTA and CDR2 is FQGTGA. This CDR3 region has 12 residues. Trimming shortened V by 2 bases and J by 9 bases, and 10 bases separated the two germline ends. The CDR3, as DNA: TGTGCCAGCAGCTTAGCTGGGGGCCAAGCTTTCTTT. Translation: CASSLAGGQAFF.

About this clonotype itself: At one end the junction does not follow the germline gene, possibly because of a read error. V usage is TRBV25-1 and J usage is TRBJ2-1; tentatively, D is TRBD1 or TRBD2 (7 bases each). The CDR3 covers 17 residues. Germline V lookup: CDR1 MGHDK, CDR2 SYGVNS. Written as DNA, the CDR3 is TGTGCCAGCAGTGACTACTCGCCTTCCAGGACGCGATCAGGGGGGGAGTTC. Translated, it gives CASSDYSPSRTRSGGEF.

This clonotype was found a few times. This chain uses TRBV6-1 with TRBJ2-2, with D uncertain. Trimming cost V 2 bases and J 1 base, with 5 bases left between them. Per the germline V gene, CDR1 is MNHNS and CDR2 is SASEGT. The CDR3 runs to 14 residues. This CDR3 is CASSEFENTGELFF. Written as DNA, the CDR3 is TGTGCCAGCAGTGAATTTGAGAACACCGGGGAGCTGTTTTTT.

The V call is TRBV19, the J call TRBJ1-1; D is uncertain. The CDR3 is 12 residues long. V lost 3 bases, J lost 10 bases, and 12 bases lay in between. Germline-derived CDR1 and CDR2 are LNHDA and SQIVND (reference sequence). CDR3 DNA sequence: TGTGCCAGTAGTATGATGGCTCGTGCAGCTTTCTTT. It yields the protein CASSMMARAAFF. The variable domain in full, completed from reference TRBV19 and TRBJ1-1, reads DGGITQSPKYLFRKEGQNVTLSCEQNLNHDAMYWYRQDPGQGLRLIYYSQIVNDFQKGDIAEGYSVSREKKESFPLTVTSAQKNPTAFYLCASSMMARAAFFGQGTRLTVV.

This clonotype was counted many times. The chain employs TRBV6-1 and TRBJ1-6; D is unresolved. The CDR3 extends over 15 amino acids. V was pared by 4 bases and J by 9 bases, with 16 bases between. Germline lookup yields CDR1 MNHNS and CDR2 SASEGT. CDR3 loop: CASSVTGREGSPLHF. CDR3 nucleotide sequence: TGTGCCAGCAGTGTTACCGGGAGGGAGGGTTCACCCCTCCACTTT.

On this clonotype itself: Possible read error: a much larger clone is one base away. This chain links TRBV12-3 or TRBV12-4 with TRBJ1-3, with TRBD1 as a possible D gene (5 bases). Trimming stripped 5 bases from V and 0 bases from J, with 5 bases between. This CDR3 spans 13 amino acids. CDR3 nucleotide sequence: TGTGCCAGCAGTGACAGCTCTGGAAACACCATATATTTT. Translation: CASSDSSGNTIYF.

This clonotype was detected ten times or more. The CDR3: CASSRGTGKNSYEQYF. CDR3 nucleotides: TGTGCCAGCAGTCGAGGAACAGGAAAGAACTCCTACGAGCAGTACTTC. This sequence joins TRBV12-3 or TRBV12-4 and TRBJ2-7; possibly TRBD1 for D (5 bases). The CDR3 is made up of 16 amino acids. V lost 5 bases and J lost 0, with 17 bases in between.

The V and J genes are TRBV12-3 or TRBV12-4 and TRBJ1-4, with D unresolved. This CDR3 has 16 amino acids. The ends were cut back, 1 base at V and 2 bases at J, with 11 bases in the middle. CDR3 sequence (DNA): TGTGCCAGCAGTTTAGTATTGGGGAATACTAATGAAAAACTGTTTTTT. It yields the protein CASSLVLGNTNEKLFF.